This TCR beta chain was sequenced in a study of blood T cell repertoires in COVID-19. Trimming removed 5 bases from V and 6 bases from J; junction bases left unmatched: 8. This CDR3 has 16 amino acids. Germline loops: CDR1 SGHTA, CDR2 FQGNSA. TCRdb keeps only in-frame clones here, not all; method: immunoSEQ multiplex PCR. The profile shows 45,000 to 55,000 clones, roughly three quarters of them singletons. The rearrangement uses TRBV7-2 and TRBJ1-6; 9 bases line up with TRBD1. Specimen: peripheral blood. The sequence was collected from a human donor with active or convalescent COVID-19. The donor label of this sample is uncertain. The CDR3 loop is CASSPVGQGRNSPLHF. The CDR3 DNA sequence: TGTGCCAGCAGCCCCGTTGGACAGGGGCGTAATTCACCCCTCCACTTT.